The 20 T cell receptor beta chains reported below all come from one sample, sequenced in a study of a mutant IDH1 vaccine in newly diagnosed glioma. TCRdb keeps only in-frame clones here, not all; method: immunoSEQ multiplex PCR. The sample lists about 98,000 clones; around 90% were seen once. Time point meaning: baseline, week 1 (first vaccination visit). Treatment indicated: pre-vaccination baseline after standard-of-care therapy. Sequencing was performed on PBMCs, taken from a glioma patient treated with radiotherapy, temozolomide or both. The source of these receptors is a woman in her forties or fifties with glioma.

Only a few counts were recorded for this clone. This chain uses TRBV7-2 with TRBJ2-5; the match to TRBD2 covers 16 bases. This CDR3 has 16 residues. Looked up from germline, CDR1 is SGHTA and CDR2 is FQGNSA. V trimming: 3 bases; J trimming: 2 bases; junction bases outside the gene matches: 0. The CDR3 reads CASSLGLAGGQETQYF. In DNA, the CDR3 is TGTGCCAGCAGCTTGGGACTAGCGGGAGGGCAAGAGACCCAGTACTTC.

V is TRBV4-1 and J is TRBJ1-5, with D uncertain. This CDR3 comprises 13 residues. Germline lookup yields CDR1 MGHRA and CDR2 YSYEKL. The V and J ends lost 2 bases and 4 bases respectively, with 6 bases between them. The chain's CDR3 is CASSQLGNQPQHF. The CDR3 DNA reads as TGCGCCAGCAGCCAACTAGGGAATCAGCCCCAGCATTTT.

This clone came up once. The chain recombines TRBV28 with TRBJ1-2; D remains unclear. With 6 bases removed from V and 5 bases from J, the gap between germline ends came to 19 bases. Per the germline V gene, CDR1 is MDHEN and CDR2 is SYDVKM. The CDR3 covers 15 residues. The CDR3 here is CASSSPSYSLYGYTF. CDR3 coding DNA: TGTGCCAGCAGCAGTCCAAGTTATTCCCTTTATGGCTACACCTTC.

The chain recombines TRBV6-6 with TRBJ1-2, with TRBD1 matching over 7 bases. The V gene's germline CDR1 is MNHNY and CDR2 SVGAGI (reference sequence). This CDR3 has 15 amino acids. Trimming took 5 bases from V and 4 from J; bases not matched to a gene: 10. CDR3: CASSLTPGQPYGYTF. For the CDR3, the DNA is TGTGCCAGCAGTCTTACCCCGGGACAGCCCTATGGCTACACCTTC.

This chain joins TRBV27 and TRBJ2-6; no definite D call. Germline V CDR1 and CDR2: MNHEY, SMNVEV (reference sequence). CDR3 size: 15 residues. Between the trimmed V and J ends, which lost 3 bases and 0 bases, there was a span of 6 bases. This chain's CDR3 is CASSFWDSGANVLTF. In nucleotides, the CDR3 is TGTGCCAGCAGTTTTTGGGACTCTGGGGCCAACGTCCTGACTTTC.

V is TRBV5-4 and J is TRBJ2-3; D possibly uses TRBD1 or TRBD2 (5 bases each). CDR1 and CDR2 from the germline V gene are SGHNT and YYREEE (reference sequence). Trimming shortened V by 0 bases and J by 0 bases, and 11 bases separated the two germline ends. This CDR3 spans 16 amino acids. The CDR3, as DNA: TGTGCCAGCAGCTTGGGTGGGACGGCTAGCACAGATACGCAGTATTTT. Residues: CASSLGGTASTDTQYF.

The chain is built from TRBV5-8 and TRBJ2-3; tentatively, D is TRBD1 (6 bases). Trimming took 2 bases from V and 1 from J, leaving 8 bases between them. Per germline, CDR1 SGHTS and CDR2 YDEGEE. The CDR3 has 14 residues. The CDR3 DNA reads as TGTGCCAGCAGCTTCAACAGGGGCACAGATACGCAGTATTTT. Translated: CASSFNRGTDTQYF.

This clone was detected only once. This rearrangement joins TRBV5-1 to TRBJ2-7; D is possibly TRBD1 (7 bases). The CDR3 consists of 14 residues. The germline V gene has CDR1 SGHRS and CDR2 YFSETQ. V was cut by 0 bases and J by 3 bases, with 10 bases left in between. This chain's CDR3 is CASSLARGDYEQYF. The CDR3 coding sequence is TGCGCCAGCAGCTTGGCCAGGGGGGACTACGAGCAGTACTTC.

The chain uses TRBV28 and TRBJ2-4; 8 nucleotides match TRBD1. Germline V CDR1 and CDR2: MDHEN, SYDVKM. The V segment lost 5 bases and the J segment 8 bases; nucleotides outside the gene matches: 20. This CDR3 is 18 amino acids long. The CDR3 DNA reads TGTGCCAGCAGTCTGAACCGGGGCCTCAGGGGGCATCGGGACATTCAGTACTTC. It specifies CASSLNRGLRGHRDIQYF.

V is TRBV5-1 and J is TRBJ1-1, with a weak D call TRBD1 (5 bases). Germline values: CDR1 SGHRS, CDR2 YFSETQ. The CDR3 length is 15 residues. Trimming left V 4 bases short and J 3 bases short, with 16 bases between. CDR3 amino acids: CASSDSRAGDTEAFF. The CDR3, as DNA: TGCGCCAGCAGCGATTCCAGGGCGGGGGACACTGAAGCTTTCTTT.

The genes are TRBV2 and TRBJ2-7; 9 bases are shared with TRBD1. With V trimmed by 6 bases and J by 2 bases, 5 bases remained unmatched. CDR3 length equals 14 residues. The V gene's germline CDR1 is SNHLY and CDR2 FYNNEI. Here the CDR3 DNA reads TGTGCCAGCAGGGACAGGGGTCTTACCTACGAGCAGTACTTC. Protein product: CASRDRGLTYEQYF.

About this clone: Other DNA sequences from this sample encode an identical CDR3 as well. The chain has TRBV5-1 and TRBJ2-5; no clear D. The ends were cut back, 1 base at V and 5 bases at J, with 12 bases in the middle. Germline values: CDR1 SGHRS, CDR2 YFSETQ. CDR3 size: 14 residues. Here the CDR3 reads CASSLMGPAETQYF. CDR3 nucleotide sequence: TGCGCCAGCAGCTTGATGGGCCCGGCCGAGACCCAGTACTTC. Using reference TRBV5-1 and TRBJ2-5 for the parts outside the CDR3, the full variable domain is KAGVTQTPRYLIKTRGQQVTLSCSPISGHRSVSWYQQTPGQGLQFLFEYFSETQRNKGNFPGRFSGRQFSNSRSEMNVSTLELGDSALYLCASSLMGPAETQYFGPGTRLLVL.

The V call is TRBV4-2, the J call TRBJ1-1, with D unresolved. This CDR3 contains 11 residues. Germline loops: CDR1 LGHNA, CDR2 YNFKEQ. Trimming removed 1 base at V and 8 bases at J, with 5 bases between. DNA for the CDR3: TGTGCCAGCAGCCAAGGTCCGGAAGCTTTCTTT. This gives the protein CASSQGPEAFF.

The V call is TRBV10-3, the J call TRBJ2-1; D gene ambiguous. The germline CDR1 and CDR2 sequences are ENHRY and SYGVKD. This CDR3 is built from 13 residues. The V gene lost 2 bases and the J gene lost 7 bases, with 9 bases spanning the gap. The CDR3 DNA is TGTGCCATCAGTGAGAATCGTGAAAATGAGCAGTTCTTC. The encoded protein is CAISENRENEQFF.

The genes are TRBV28 and TRBJ2-3, with D tentatively TRBD2 (6 bases). The CDR3 covers 15 residues. CDR1 and CDR2 from the germline V gene are MDHEN and SYDVKM. Trimming took off 10 bases at V and 0 bases at J, with 17 bases between the two ends. The CDR3: CATAPGELSTDTQYF. The CDR3 bases are TGTGCCACCGCACCGGGGGAGTTAAGCACAGATACGCAGTATTTT. The full variable domain, its missing parts supplied by reference TRBV28 and TRBJ2-3, is DVKVTQSSRYLVKRTGEKVFLECVQDMDHENMFWYRQDPGLGLRLIYFSYDVKMKEKGDIPEGYSVSREKKERFSLILESASTNQTSMYLCATAPGELSTDTQYFGPGTRLTVL.

This rearrangement joins TRBV10-3 to TRBJ2-6, with D possibly being TRBD2 (5 bases). This CDR3 has 15 residues. Germline assignment: CDR1 ENHRY and CDR2 SYGVKD. The V end was cut by 3 bases, the J end by 2 bases, with 8 bases between. The DNA for the CDR3 is TGTGCCATCAGTGAATCGAGGGCTGGGGCCAACGTCCTGACTTTC. This encodes CAISESRAGANVLTF.

The gene calls are TRBV29-1 and TRBJ1-5; D ambiguous. Germline CDR1 SQVTM, CDR2 ANQGSEA. The CDR3 has 12 residues. Trimming took off 5 bases at V and 3 bases at J, with 8 bases between the two ends. The DNA for the CDR3 is TGCAGCGTTTCCAATCTCAATCAGCCCCAGCATTTT. Residues: CSVSNLNQPQHF.

The J gene is TRBJ2-5, the V gene TRBV23-1; D is unclear. TRBV23-1 is reported as an ORF; its role is uncertain. V lost 0 bases and J lost 1, with 3 bases in between. This CDR3 is 13 amino acids long. DNA of the CDR3: TGCGCCAGCAGTCAATCCGGCCAAGAGACCCAGTACTTC. Translated: CASSQSGQETQYF.

The V gene is TRBV5-1, the J gene TRBJ2-5, with D possibly matching TRBD2 (6 bases). This CDR3 comprises 14 residues. The V and J ends lost 4 bases and 5 bases respectively, with 15 bases between them. From germline, CDR1 is SGHRS and CDR2 YFSETQ. In DNA form, the CDR3 reads TGCGCCAGCAGCGGCCCAGACGGGGGTGAGACCCAGTACTTC. Protein product: CASSGPDGGETQYF.

This chain connects TRBV28 to TRBJ1-1; no definite D call. The CDR3 length is 14 residues. Trimming shortened V by 4 bases and J by 5 bases, and 14 bases separated the two germline ends. Germline V gene lookup returns CDR1 MDHEN and CDR2 SYDVKM. The CDR3 coding sequence is TGTGCCAGCAGTTATCCGGGATTCAGGACTGAAGCTTTCTTT. Translation gives CASSYPGFRTEAFF.